The TCR beta chain under discussion was sequenced for a study of identical twins. V lost 0 bases to trimming and J lost 7 bases, with 13 bases between them. Germline CDR1 LGHDT, CDR2 YNNKEL (reference sequence). The CDR3 has 15 amino acids. TCRdb re-called the 5' RACE reads with MiXCR, one entry per CDR3 protein. The repertoire includes fewer than 900,000 distinct CDR3 sequences, around a sixth of them detected once, and under 15% sits in the top ten. The same data also went into a second study, on T cells expressing NK-cell markers. As reported in that work: Roughly six donors showed dominant NKG2C+ clonotypes comprising about 1.0-8% of their CD8+ T cells.

V and J are TRBV3-1 and TRBJ2-1; a possible D gene is TRBD2 (6 bases). Sequenced: PBMCs. The receptor was derived from a woman under 30 in good health. The CDR3 region is CASSQEGGASNEQFF. The CDR3 DNA follows: TGTGCCAGCAGCCAAGAAGGCGGGGCATCAAATGAGCAGTTCTTC.